This entry lists 17 T cell receptor beta chains sequenced from one sample in a study of identical twins. TCRdb passed the 5' RACE reads through MiXCR, listing each CDR3 protein once. The table has roughly 470,000 distinct CDR3 sequences, roughly an eighth seen once. These same records also appear under a second study, on yellow fever vaccine responses in identical twins.

Sequencing used CD4+ T cells sorted from blood. These receptors all stem from a woman aged 18-30 years in good health.

This chain joins TRBV15 and TRBJ2-3, with 11 bases that match TRBD2. V shed 4 bases and J 3 bases; nucleotides not matched to a gene: 9. The CDR3 spans 17 residues. Looked up from germline, CDR1 is LNHNV and CDR2 is YYDKDF (reference sequence). The chain's CDR3 is CATSTAGTSGYTDTQYF. For the CDR3, the DNA is TGTGCCACCAGCACAGCCGGGACTAGCGGATATACAGATACGCAGTATTTT.

The chain carries TRBV20-1 and TRBJ2-5, with D possibly being TRBD2 (5 bases). V lost 5 bases and J lost 5, with 9 bases in between. Germline V gene lookup returns CDR1 DFQATT and CDR2 SNEGSKA (reference sequence). This CDR3 has 11 amino acids. The CDR3 protein is CSAARDETQYF. The CDR3 DNA sequence: TGCAGTGCTGCCCGGGATGAGACCCAGTACTTC.

This clonotype was picked up a small number of times. V and J are TRBV29-1 and TRBJ2-1, with 13 bases that match TRBD2. Germline V gene lookup returns CDR1 SQVTM and CDR2 ANQGSEA. J was trimmed by 0 bases and V by 6 bases; bases with no gene match: 2. CDR3 length equals 15 residues. In DNA form, the CDR3 reads TGCAGCGTGGGACTAGCGGGGAACTCCTACAATGAGCAGTTCTTC. Translating it yields CSVGLAGNSYNEQFF.

The V call is TRBV15, the J call TRBJ2-1; TRBD2 might be the D (6 bases). This CDR3 has 15 amino acids. V was trimmed by 0 bases and J by 7 bases, leaving 13 bases between them. CDR1 is LNHNV and CDR2 is YYDKDF in the germline V gene (reference sequence). The CDR3 DNA sequence: TGTGCCACCAGCAGAGATCTCGATCGGGGGAATGAGCAGTTCTTC. This gives the protein CATSRDLDRGNEQFF.

Notes on this clonotype: It may be a read error: a sequence one base away is much more abundant. The gene calls are TRBV3-1 and TRBJ2-1; the D gene is possibly TRBD2 (6 bases). CDR1 and CDR2 from the germline V gene are LGHDT and YNNKEL (reference sequence). V was cut by 3 bases and J by 6 bases, with 12 bases left in between. This CDR3 spans 14 amino acids. The CDR3 spells CASSHAGWGNEQFF. CDR3 in DNA: TGTGCCAGCAGCCACGCGGGGTGGGGCAATGAGCAGTTCTTC.

This clonotype was seen repeatedly, ten times or more. The chain links TRBV10-3 to TRBJ2-3, with 7 bases identical to TRBD2. V shed 4 bases, J shed 0 bases, and the junction held 4 bases outside the gene matches. The germline V gene has CDR1 ENHRY and CDR2 SYGVKD. The CDR3 has 15 amino acids. The CDR3 loop reads CAISVGTTSTDTQYF. The CDR3 nucleotides are TGTGCCATCAGTGTAGGGACTACAAGCACAGATACGCAGTATTTT.

The chain uses TRBV2 and TRBJ2-6; D is ambiguous. The germline CDR1 and CDR2 sequences are SNHLY and FYNNEI. With 6 bases removed from V and 10 bases from J, the gap between germline ends came to 4 bases. CDR3 length equals 10 residues. The CDR3 reads CASRRNVLTF. The CDR3 nucleotides are TGTGCCAGCAGGAGGAACGTCCTGACTTTC.

This clonotype was detected ten times or more. The CDR3 sequence is CSASQDEQFF. In DNA, the CDR3 is TGCAGTGCTAGTCAGGATGAGCAGTTCTTC. V is TRBV20-1 and J is TRBJ2-1; no clear D gene. The CDR3 consists of 10 residues. Germline V gene lookup returns CDR1 DFQATT and CDR2 SNEGSKA (reference sequence). Trimming removed 3 bases from V and 8 bases from J, with 5 bases in between.

This CDR3 reads CASSHLGQGLNNEQFF. The CDR3, as DNA: TGTGCCAGCAGCCACCTTGGACAGGGCTTAAACAATGAGCAGTTCTTC. V and J are TRBV5-4 and TRBJ2-1; 8 positions match TRBD1. Germline values: CDR1 SGHNT, CDR2 YYREEE (reference sequence). J lost 5 bases, V lost 4 bases, and 11 bases had no gene match. This CDR3 is built from 16 residues.

This clonotype showed up just a few times. This chain links TRBV11-2 with TRBJ2-1; no clear D gene. Germline V gene lookup returns CDR1 SGHAT and CDR2 FQNNGV. The CDR3 runs to 13 residues. V lost 5 bases and J lost 10, with 15 bases in between. CDR3 in amino acids: CASSLGGVQEQFF. The CDR3 bases are TGTGCCAGCAGCCTCGGTGGGGTGCAGGAGCAGTTCTTC.

In this sample, this clonotype turned up a few times. Mismatch with germline at one junction end may stem from a read error. The chain joins TRBV5-1 to TRBJ2-7; perhaps TRBD1 as D (5 bases). The CDR3 totals 15 residues. CDR1 is SGHRS and CDR2 is YFSETQ in the germline V gene. This chain's CDR3 is CASSLVTAPNYEQYF. The CDR3 DNA reads TGCGCCAGCAGTTTGGTGACAGCCCCTAACTACGAGCAGTACTTC.

This clonotype was observed a handful of times. The rearrangement uses TRBV7-6 and TRBJ2-3; D call uncertain. V was cut by 5 bases and J by 6 bases, with 15 bases left in between. Germline V CDR1 and CDR2: SGHVS, FNYEAQ. The CDR3 spans 14 residues. DNA of the CDR3: TGTGCCAGCAGCGCGGATCCGATAGGGGATACGCAGTATTTT. It specifies CASSADPIGDTQYF.

This clonotype was seen a handful of times. The chain recombines TRBV5-1 with TRBJ2-3, with 11 bases identical to TRBD2. V trimming: 7 bases; J trimming: 5 bases; junction bases outside the gene matches: 6. CDR1 is SGHRS and CDR2 is YFSETQ in the germline V gene. This CDR3 has 14 residues. The CDR3 protein is CASAGTSGKDTQYF. CDR3 DNA: TGCGCCAGCGCAGGGACTAGCGGAAAAGATACGCAGTATTTT.

This clonotype was counted only a few times. J is TRBJ2-7 and V is TRBV29-1; a possible D gene is TRBD1 (5 bases). The CDR3 consists of 12 residues. The V gene lost 7 bases and the J gene lost 2 bases, with 12 bases spanning the gap. Germline CDR1 is SQVTM and CDR2 is ANQGSEA. In DNA, the CDR3 is TGCAGCGCCGAAAGGGGAACCTACGAGCAGTACTTC. Its translation is CSAERGTYEQYF.

At least ten counts were recorded for this clonotype. CDR3 nucleotide sequence: TGTGCCAGCAGCGGGAGAGGCACCGGGGAGCTGTTTTTT. Its translation: CASSGRGTGELFF. The chain combines TRBV5-6 with TRBJ2-2; the D gene is possibly TRBD2 (5 bases). Looked up from germline, CDR1 is SGHDT and CDR2 is YYEEEE. Deletions cut 4 bases from V and 4 bases from J, with 8 bases between. This CDR3 comprises 13 residues. Together with reference TRBV5-6 and TRBJ2-2, the CDR3 gives the full variable domain: DAGVTQSPTHLIKTRGQQVTLRCSPKSGHDTVSWYQQALGQGPQFIFQYYEEEERQRGNFPDRFSGHQFPNYSSELNVNALLLGDSALYLCASSGRGTGELFFGEGSRLTVL.

The V and J genes are TRBV2 and TRBJ1-5; D is undetermined. Germline V gene lookup returns CDR1 SNHLY and CDR2 FYNNEI. This CDR3 has 14 residues. The V end was cut by 6 bases, the J end by 1 base, with 10 bases between. The CDR3 spells CASRTGLSNQPQHF. As DNA, the CDR3 is TGTGCCAGCAGAACCGGACTGAGCAATCAGCCCCAGCATTTT.

This clonotype was counted at least ten times. V gene TRBV12-3 or TRBV12-4 combines with J gene TRBJ2-1; 13 nucleotides agree with TRBD2. The CDR3 has 15 residues. The V and J ends lost 5 bases and 7 bases, in that order; junction bases with no gene match: 5. Written as DNA, the CDR3 is TGTGCCAGCAGTCATACTAGCGGGGGGGCTAATGAGCAGTTCTTC. Amino acids: CASSHTSGGANEQFF.